The rows below give T cell receptor beta chains drawn from one sample of a study of T cell repertoires in cytomegalovirus infection. TCRdb redid the calling of the reads with MiXCR, one entry per CDR3 protein. Altogether 65,000 to 95,000 distinct CDR3 sequences are present, roughly 3.7% being singletons, with the ten largest covering 4.6%. Sequencing was carried out using PBMCs. The receptors shown here come from a human donor in good health (CMV status not recorded). Some clones in this sample may be carry-over from other donors' samples. Both conserved end residues are part of each CDR3. Each record gives: V gene, CDR3 protein.

TRBV19	CASSIDTGTLDNTEAFF
TRBV19	CASSIETQGTEAFF
TRBV7-2	CASSLAGGNNEQFF
TRBV27	CASSYEQYF
TRBV5-1	CASSLTVNTDTQYF
TRBV2	CASSELQGGETQYF
TRBV5-6	CASRHTGAGELFF
TRBV15	CATSRDRNNQPQHF
TRBV28	CASSLADNDYTF
TRBV7-2	CASSLDIGQFYGYTF
TRBV7-2	CASSPRTGPRRTEAFF
TRBV6-2/TRBV6-3	CASRRPGQGAYTQYF
TRBV7-2	CASRGLASNNEQFF
TRBV4-3	CASSRWTEGDTEAFF
TRBV7-9	CASSRGTQETQYF
TRBV25-1	CASSELGNTEAFF
TRBV12-3/TRBV12-4	CASSLRLGGEAFF
TRBV10-3	CAIRRTAQGTTGELFF
TRBV7-9	CASSAPGQGVNQPQHF
TRBV27	CASSLGRLAGHNEQFF